The following is a T cell receptor beta chain sequence with its context. The sample originates from a study of identifying expanded T cells in peripheral blood. The data were produced by immunoSEQ multiplex PCR, yet TCRdb's version contains in-frame clones alone and is incomplete. Seen here are 70,000 or so clones, approximately 87% observed once, and the top ten hold more than 2.5%. CDR3 length: 15 residues. The V end was cut by 5 bases, the J end by 8 bases, with 20 bases between. Germline-derived CDR1 and CDR2 are SGHVS and FQNEAQ. This clonotype was sampled from a person between 18 and 69 years old in good health. The sample was blood. The chain joins TRBV7-8 to TRBJ2-3; D possibly uses TRBD1 or TRBD2 (5 bases each). CDR3 residues: CASSLGADQMGTQYF. The CDR3 DNA follows: TGTGCCAGCAGCCTCGGGGCCGACCAGATGGGTACGCAGTATTTT.